This T cell receptor beta chain was identified in a study of blood T cell repertoires in COVID-19. About the research overall: Donors in the United States, Italy and Spain gave samples during acute or convalescent COVID-19.

This table comes from immunoSEQ multiplex PCR, and its TCRdb copy is limited to in-frame clones, with some not included. The top ten hold over 10% of the sample, which has approximately 140,000 clones, 80% to 90% seen once. CDR1 and CDR2 from the germline V gene are SGHAT and FQNNGV. Trimming cost V 1 base and J 4 bases; bases outside gene matches: 8. The CDR3 sequence is 16 residues long. This receptor was identified in a man aged 18 to 29 with COVID-19, enrolled during active disease. The chain joins TRBV11-2 to TRBJ2-7; 9 bases line up with TRBD2. Sequenced input: peripheral blood. The CDR3 is CASSLGLAGWPYEQYF. In DNA form, the CDR3 reads TGTGCCAGCAGCTTAGGGCTAGCGGGATGGCCGTACGAGCAGTACTTC.